These 10 T cell receptor beta chains originate from one sample sequenced in a study of CD8+CD57+ T cells in acquired aplastic anemia. CDR3 and TCR beta VDJ profiling relied on genomic DNA as the template. One entry per CDR3 protein, called by TCRdb with MiXCR from the reads. The sample lists about 210,000 distinct CDR3 sequences; 34% were seen once. The sample consisted of sorted CD4+, CD8+, or CD8+CD57+ T cells (not recorded which) from PBMCs. Source of these receptors: a human donor in good health, serving as a control.

This clonotype was found many times. The J gene is TRBJ2-3, the V gene TRBV7-2, with a weak D call TRBD1 (6 bases). Trimming removed 2 bases from V and 0 bases from J, with 6 bases in between. This CDR3 is built from 14 residues. Per the germline V gene, CDR1 is SGHTA and CDR2 is FQGNSA. CDR3 loop: CASSLTGSTDTQYF. The CDR3 DNA sequence: TGTGCCAGCAGCTTAACAGGGAGCACAGATACGCAGTATTTT. The whole variable domain, remainder taken from reference TRBV7-2 and TRBJ2-3, is GAGVSQSPSNKVTEKGKDVELRCDPISGHTALYWYRQSLGQGLEFLIYFQGNSAPDKSGLPSDRFSAERTGGSVSTLTIQRTQQEDSAVYLCASSLTGSTDTQYFGPGTRLTVL.

The sample holds many counts of this clonotype. The chain combines TRBV7-9 with TRBJ2-7; D unclear. CDR1 and CDR2 (germline): SEHNR, FQNEAQ (reference sequence). CDR3 size: 15 residues. V was trimmed by 0 bases and J by 0 bases, leaving 9 bases between them. CDR3 in amino acids: CASSLALWGSYEQYF. The CDR3 DNA is TGTGCCAGCAGCTTAGCGCTATGGGGCTCCTACGAGCAGTACTTC.

V gene TRBV2 combines with J gene TRBJ1-6; D is possibly TRBD1 (5 bases). The CDR3 runs to 14 residues. With 8 bases removed from V and 6 bases from J, the gap between germline ends came to 14 bases. CDR1 and CDR2 (germline): SNHLY, FYNNEI. The CDR3 nucleotides read TGTGCCAGCTCGAGTGGCAGGGTTAATTCACCCCTCCACTTT. Residues: CASSSGRVNSPLHF.

This clonotype was detected ten times or more. The chain is built from TRBV2 and TRBJ1-1, with 7 bases matching TRBD1. Germline CDR1 reads SNHLY; CDR2 reads FYNNEI. This CDR3 contains 12 residues. The junction had 3 bases not matched to a gene; V was cut back by 6 bases and J by 5 bases. The CDR3 loop is CASREQGTEAFF. CDR3 bases: TGTGCCAGCAGGGAACAGGGGACTGAAGCTTTCTTT.

This chain links TRBV11-2 with TRBJ2-7; the match to TRBD2 covers 8 bases. The V segment lost 0 bases and the J segment 3 bases; nucleotides outside the gene matches: 4. The CDR3 contains 15 residues. Germline CDR1 SGHAT, CDR2 FQNNGV. CDR3 region: CASSLELAAFYEQYF. CDR3 DNA: TGTGCCAGCAGCTTAGAACTAGCGGCTTTCTACGAGCAGTACTTC.

The table lists this clonotype with many counts. This sequence joins TRBV2 and TRBJ2-7; D uncertain. This CDR3 region has 14 residues. Per the germline V gene, CDR1 is SNHLY and CDR2 is FYNNEI. V lost 5 bases and J lost 2, with 13 bases in between. The CDR3 bases are TGTGCCAGCAGTTTATCGGAGCAGACCTACGAGCAGTACTTC. It translates to CASSLSEQTYEQYF.

CDR3 sequence reads: CATSTRDTRGAFF. In DNA, the CDR3 is TGTGCCACCAGCACGAGAGATACCCGAGGGGCTTTCTTT. This chain uses TRBV15 with TRBJ1-1; D call uncertain. Trimming cost V 4 bases and J 11 bases, with 17 bases left between them. This CDR3 contains 13 residues. CDR1 and CDR2 (germline): LNHNV, YYDKDF (reference sequence).

The chain has TRBV29-1 and TRBJ1-1; D ambiguous. Trimming took off 3 bases at V and 2 bases at J, with 13 bases between the two ends. The CDR3 is 14 residues long. Germline CDR1 is SQVTM and CDR2 is ANQGSEA. This CDR3 reads CSVESLVRNTEAFF. The CDR3 DNA follows: TGCAGCGTTGAGTCTCTAGTGCGAAACACTGAAGCTTTCTTT.

Ten or more counts support this clonotype. The V and J genes are TRBV7-3 and TRBJ2-1; D may match TRBD1 or TRBD2 (5 bases each). Trimming shortened V by 2 bases and J by 0 bases, and 11 bases separated the two germline ends. Germline V lookup: CDR1 SGHTA, CDR2 FQGTGA. The CDR3 sequence is 16 residues long. CDR3 residues: CASSLSGASSYNEQFF. In nucleotides, the CDR3 is TGTGCCAGCAGCTTATCCGGGGCCAGCTCCTACAATGAGCAGTTCTTC.

As concerns this clonotype: Just one base apart from a much larger clone, this may be a read error. This chain joins TRBV9 and TRBJ2-1; TRBD1 is a possible D gene (5 bases). Between the trimmed V and J ends, which lost 0 bases and 8 bases, there was a span of 12 bases. Per the germline V gene, CDR1 is SGDLS and CDR2 is YYNGEE. The CDR3 extends over 14 amino acids. CDR3 bases: TGTGCCAGCAGCGTAGGTGCAGGGAACGATGAGCAGTTCTTC. Translation: CASSVGAGNDEQFF.